This T cell receptor beta chain was obtained from a study of T cells after yellow fever vaccination. Each CDR3 protein gets one entry after TCRdb re-called the 5' RACE reads with MiXCR. The sample carries approximately 510,000 distinct CDR3 sequences, about a fifth recorded once. The V and J ends lost 7 bases and 2 bases respectively, with 14 bases between them. This CDR3 region has 14 residues. The sequenced sample was PBMCs, obtained roughly 20 days after the first yellow fever vaccination. The genes are TRBV12-3 or TRBV12-4 and TRBJ1-1; D gene unclear. This sequence originates from a man aged 18 to 30 who received the YFV17D yellow fever vaccine. CDR3 sequence reads: CASTVGLTNTEAFF. For the CDR3, the DNA is TGTGCCAGCACTGTCGGGCTGACAAACACTGAAGCTTTCTTT.